The T cell receptor beta chain under discussion was sequenced for a study of blood T cell repertoires in COVID-19. CDR1 is GTSNPN and CDR2 is SVGIG in the germline V gene (reference sequence). J was trimmed by 5 bases and V by 0 bases; bases with no gene match: 6. The CDR3 has 15 amino acids. Sequencing used immunoSEQ multiplex PCR; TCRdb keeps in-frame clones, though not all of them. The sample includes a few hundred thousand clones, approximately 91% of them seen just once. Participants, about 18 to 90 years old, spanned around 26 US areas. For recovered donors of Cohort 3, there were two negative PCRs, clearance, or symptom resolution.

Material for sequencing was PBMCs or T cells enriched from blood (not recorded which). The rearrangement uses TRBV30 and TRBJ1-4; 7 nucleotides align to TRBD1. The clonotype originates from a woman in her fifties or sixties who had recovered from COVID-19. The CDR3, as DNA: TGTGCCTGGAGTGTACGAGACAGGGCGAATGAAAAACTGTTTTTT. This translates into CAWSVRDRANEKLFF. Based on the CDR3 plus reference TRBV30 and TRBJ1-4, the full variable domain is SQTIHQWPATLVQPVGSPLSLECTVEGTSNPNLYWYRQAAGRGLQLLFYSVGIGQISSEVPQNLSASRPQDRQFILSSKKLLLSDSGFYLCAWSVRDRANEKLFFGSGTQLSVL.